This entry lists 24 T cell receptor beta chains sequenced from one sample in a study of breast tumors, draining lymph nodes, adjacent tissues. Samples came from axillary lymph nodes draining the breast cancer. One entry per CDR3 protein, called by TCRdb with MiXCR from the multiplex PCR reads. The table records about 140,000 distinct CDR3 sequences, under 25% of them present only once. Sequencing input: axillary lymph node tissue. These receptors all come from a female donor with breast cancer. Some clones in this sample may be carry-over from other donors' samples.

To note about this clonotype: One base away lies a much larger clone, so this may be a sequencing read error. The chain recombines TRBV19 with TRBJ1-2; D gene ambiguous. CDR1 LNHDA and CDR2 SQIVND come from the germline V gene (reference sequence). The CDR3 covers 13 residues. V was shortened by 3 bases and J by 2 bases, with 7 bases between the two germline ends. CDR3 loop: CASSIQANYGYTF. CDR3 coding DNA: TGTGCCAGTAGTATTCAGGCCAACTATGGCTACACCTTC.

This clonotype was seen at least ten times. The chain couples TRBV11-3 to TRBJ2-7, with D possibly being TRBD1 or TRBD2 (5 bases each). The CDR3 is made up of 14 amino acids. Trimming stripped 4 bases from V and 3 bases from J, with 13 bases between. The germline gives CDR1 SGHNT, CDR2 YENEEA. This chain's CDR3 is CASSSRDLNYEQYF. The CDR3, as DNA: TGTGCCAGCAGCTCCCGGGACCTAAACTACGAGCAGTACTTC.

This clonotype was detected many times. V and J are TRBV6-6 and TRBJ1-4; 10 bases match TRBD1. Per germline, CDR1 MNHNY and CDR2 SVGAGI (reference sequence). The CDR3 totals 15 residues. Germline trimming cut 5 bases from V and 7 bases from J; bases unmatched to any gene: 7. The CDR3 DNA reads as TGTGCCAGCAGTAACGGTGGGACAGGGGTTGAAAAACTGTTTTTT. This sequence encodes CASSNGGTGVEKLFF.

At least ten counts were recorded for this clonotype. The chain uses TRBV4-1 and TRBJ1-4; a weak D match, TRBD1 (5 bases). The CDR3 has 14 residues. Trimming removed 6 bases from V and 4 bases from J, with 12 bases in between. In germline, CDR1 is MGHRA, CDR2 YSYEKL. CDR3 residues: CASSPTENNEKLFF. As DNA, the CDR3 is TGCGCCAGCAGTCCGACAGAAAATAATGAAAAACTGTTTTTT.

This clonotype was recorded at least ten times. The chain employs TRBV20-1 and TRBJ1-2; 9 nucleotides align to TRBD1. The CDR3 covers 11 residues. The germline gives CDR1 DFQATT, CDR2 SNEGSKA (reference sequence). Trimming cost V 7 bases and J 6 bases; bases outside gene matches: 3. The CDR3 here is CSGGTGNGYTF. In nucleotides, the CDR3 is TGCAGTGGCGGGACAGGGAATGGCTACACCTTC.

This clonotype was picked up a small number of times. A read error may produce the germline difference seen at one junction end. The CDR3 is CASGYGRDRGRAIAYEQYF. As DNA, the CDR3 is TGTGCCAGCGGTTACGGCAGGGACAGGGGGCGGGCTATCGCCTACGAGCAGTACTTC. This chain uses TRBV6-2 or TRBV6-3 with TRBJ2-7; 12 nucleotides align to TRBD1. The germline V gene encodes CDR1 MNHEY and CDR2 SVGEGT. The CDR3 spans 19 residues.

This CDR3 is CASTDPGQGATNEKLFF. CDR3 in DNA: TGTGCCAGCACCGACCCGGGACAGGGGGCTACTAATGAAAAACTGTTTTTT. V usage is TRBV6-2 or TRBV6-3 and J usage is TRBJ1-4; 12 nucleotides line up with TRBD1. In germline, CDR1 is MNHEY, CDR2 SVGEGT. This CDR3 contains 17 residues. The V gene end was trimmed by 7 bases and the J gene end by 2 bases; junction bases not matched to a gene: 8.

This clonotype was detected ten times or more. The rearrangement uses TRBV20-1 and TRBJ2-1, with 7 bases identical to TRBD2. CDR1 and CDR2 (germline): DFQATT, SNEGSKA (reference sequence). V dropped 0 bases and J dropped 5; count of bases not matched to a gene: 7. The CDR3 is 15 residues long. The chain's CDR3 is CSARERTRGNNEQFF. CDR3 nucleotide sequence: TGCAGTGCTAGAGAAAGGACTAGGGGAAACAATGAGCAGTTCTTC.

As for this clonotype: Possible read error: a much larger clone is one base away. The chain combines TRBV7-9 with TRBJ2-2, with 10 bases that match TRBD1. The CDR3 spans 19 residues. The germline V gene encodes CDR1 SEHNR and CDR2 FQNEAQ (reference sequence). The CDR3 coding sequence is TGTGCCAGCAGCCGGGACAGGGGACTACTAGCGTCCAACACCGGGGAGCTGTCTTTT. This sequence encodes CASSRDRGLLASNTGELSF.

This rearrangement joins TRBV30 to TRBJ1-4, with a tentative D call TRBD1 (6 bases). V was shortened by 0 bases and J by 8 bases, with 13 bases between the two germline ends. The germline V gene has CDR1 GTSNPN and CDR2 SVGIG (reference sequence). There are 14 residues in the CDR3. The CDR3 DNA is TGTGCCTGGAGTGTACCGGGGGCGGGCGAAAAACTGTTTTTT. Translation gives CAWSVPGAGEKLFF.

About this clonotype itself: A much larger clone lies one base from this, so it may be a read error. The rearrangement links TRBV5-5 to TRBJ1-5, with D perhaps TRBD1 (5 bases). Germline V CDR1 and CDR2: SGHKS, YYEKEE (reference sequence). The CDR3 has 15 residues. V lost 3 bases, J lost 4 bases, and 14 bases lay in between. The CDR3 protein is CASSWGRGGNQPQHF. In DNA, the CDR3 is TGTGCCAGCAGCTGGGGACGGGGCGGGAATCAGCCCCAGCATTTT.

This clonotype was observed at least ten times. The CDR3 sequence: CASSRPTSVAEQYF. DNA of the CDR3: TGTGCCAGCAGTAGACCGACTAGCGTGGCCGAGCAGTACTTC. The chain carries TRBV2 and TRBJ2-7; 8 nucleotides agree with TRBD2. The CDR3 has 14 amino acids. Losses at the gene ends were 5 bases for V and 6 bases for J; bases not matched to a gene: 9. The germline CDR1 and CDR2 sequences are SNHLY and FYNNEI. The full variable domain, its missing parts supplied by reference TRBV2 and TRBJ2-7, is EPEVTQTPSHQVTQMGQEVILRCVPISNHLYFYWYRQILGQKVEFLVSFYNNEISEKSEIFDDQFSVERPDGSNFTLKIRSTKLEDSAMYFCASSRPTSVAEQYFGPGTRLTVT.

This clonotype was observed many times. The chain joins TRBV5-4 to TRBJ2-7; 10 bases match TRBD1. The V gene's germline CDR1 is SGHNT and CDR2 YYREEE (reference sequence). The CDR3 loop spans 13 amino acids. V lost 4 bases to trimming and J lost 6 bases; unmatched junction nucleotides: 4. In nucleotides, the CDR3 is TGTGCCAGCAGCCGGGGACAGGGGACCGAGCAGTACTTC. Translated, it gives CASSRGQGTEQYF.

This clonotype was counted at least ten times. The chain couples TRBV19 to TRBJ1-6, with 11 bases lining up with TRBD1. CDR3 length: 13 amino acids. CDR1 and CDR2 from the germline V gene are LNHDA and SQIVND (reference sequence). V trimming: 8 bases; J trimming: 9 bases; junction bases outside the gene matches: 3. The DNA for the CDR3 is TGTGCCAGTGGTGGGACAGGGGGTTCACCCCTCCACTTT. It yields the protein CASGGTGGSPLHF.

About this clonotype itself: A much larger clone lies a single base off, so this may be a read error. The chain uses TRBV30 and TRBJ2-7; D possibly uses TRBD1 or TRBD2 (5 bases each). The CDR3 runs 15 residues. From germline, CDR1 is GTSNPN and CDR2 SVGIG (reference sequence). The DNA of the CDR3 is TGTGCCCGGAGTGTAGGGGACGGTACCGTCTACGAGCAGTACTTC. It is translated as CARSVGDGTVYEQYF.

This clonotype was found many times. This chain links TRBV6-1 with TRBJ1-4, with 8 positions matching TRBD1. The germline V gene has CDR1 MNHNS and CDR2 SASEGT. This CDR3 has 17 amino acids. V lost 3 bases and J lost 8; bases outside the gene matches: 14. The CDR3, as DNA: TGTGCCAGCAGTGACCCAGGGGGCAGCCGGTACAGGGAAAAACTGTTTTTT. This translates into CASSDPGGSRYREKLFF.

As for this clonotype: This may stem from a read error, because a much larger clone lies one nucleotide away. This CDR3 fails to terminate in the conserved phenylalanine or tryptophan, so it likely reflects a read error. In DNA, the CDR3 is TGTGCCAGCAGTGGGCGGGGAGAGACCCAGTACTCC. Protein product: CASSGRGETQYS. This rearrangement joins TRBV6-1 to TRBJ2-5; tentatively, D is TRBD2 (6 bases). With 4 bases removed from V and 4 bases from J, the gap between germline ends came to 7 bases. The germline gives CDR1 MNHNS, CDR2 SASEGT. The CDR3 length is 12 residues.

A remark on this clonotype: One base away lies a much larger clone, so this may be a sequencing read error. The conserved phenylalanine or tryptophan is not found at the CDR3 terminus, so this likely reflects a read error. This chain connects TRBV5-6 to TRBJ2-7; 11 nucleotides align to TRBD2. After removal of 3 bases from V and 0 bases from J, the junction contained 2 bases not matched to a gene. The CDR3 is 15 amino acids. Germline CDR1 and CDR2: SGHDT and YYEEEE. The CDR3 DNA follows: TGTGCCAGCAGCTCGGGACTAGCGGCCTCCTACGAGCAGTACTGC. Translation gives CASSSGLAASYEQYC.

This clonotype was observed at least ten times. The chain joins TRBV20-1 to TRBJ2-7; D is possibly TRBD2 (7 bases). CDR3 length equals 12 residues. Germline V gene lookup returns CDR1 DFQATT and CDR2 SNEGSKA (reference sequence). Trimming took off 6 bases at V and 5 bases at J, with 14 bases between the two ends. CDR3 residues: CSAPTGGHEQYF. CDR3 DNA sequence: TGCAGTGCCCCGACGGGGGGCCACGAGCAGTACTTC.

Details on this clonotype: A read error may explain this, as a much larger clone is one base away. The CDR3 DNA reads as TGTGCCAGCAGTCCAGGATTCTCCTACGAGCTGTACTTC. Translating it yields CASSPGFSYELYF. The chain combines TRBV27 with TRBJ2-7; the D is unclear. Germline V gene sequence: CDR1 MNHEY, CDR2 SMNVEV (reference sequence). This CDR3 has 13 residues.

This clonotype was counted many times. The chain couples TRBV7-3 to TRBJ2-1; 9 bases align to TRBD1. Unmatched junction bases numbered 8, after V lost 5 bases and J lost 6 bases. CDR3 length: 15 amino acids. From germline, CDR1 is SGHTA and CDR2 FQGTGA. CDR3 protein: CASSPGTGSPNEQFF. In DNA, the CDR3 is TGTGCCAGCAGCCCCGGGACAGGGTCCCCCAATGAGCAGTTCTTC.

This clonotype has a handful of counts. The rearrangement uses TRBV6-5 and TRBJ2-1, with D possibly being TRBD2 (7 bases). Per germline, CDR1 MNHEY and CDR2 SVGAGI. Trimming pared 7 bases from V and 6 bases from J, leaving 22 bases between. This CDR3 contains 16 residues. The CDR3 loop reads CASTGRGAGVFNEQFF. Written as DNA, the CDR3 is TGTGCCAGCACCGGACGGGGGGCTGGGGTATTCAATGAGCAGTTCTTC.

This clonotype has a count of ten or more. The J gene is TRBJ1-6, the V gene TRBV5-1, with 7 bases aligning to TRBD1. The germline gives CDR1 SGHRS, CDR2 YFSETQ. The CDR3 loop spans 15 amino acids. V dropped 0 bases and J dropped 8; count of bases not matched to a gene: 5. In nucleotides, the CDR3 is TGCGCCAGCAGCTTGGCCGACAGGGCCCATTCACCCCTCCACTTT. Residues: CASSLADRAHSPLHF.

In this sample, this clonotype turned up many times. The chain combines TRBV24-1 with TRBJ2-1; possible D gene TRBD1, 5 bases. The V and J ends lost 5 bases and 8 bases respectively, with 12 bases between them. CDR3 length: 13 amino acids. Germline CDR1 is KGHDR and CDR2 is SFDVKD. CDR3 sequence: CATSGGSTDEQFF. In nucleotides, the CDR3 is TGTGCCACCAGTGGGGGCTCGACGGATGAGCAGTTCTTC.